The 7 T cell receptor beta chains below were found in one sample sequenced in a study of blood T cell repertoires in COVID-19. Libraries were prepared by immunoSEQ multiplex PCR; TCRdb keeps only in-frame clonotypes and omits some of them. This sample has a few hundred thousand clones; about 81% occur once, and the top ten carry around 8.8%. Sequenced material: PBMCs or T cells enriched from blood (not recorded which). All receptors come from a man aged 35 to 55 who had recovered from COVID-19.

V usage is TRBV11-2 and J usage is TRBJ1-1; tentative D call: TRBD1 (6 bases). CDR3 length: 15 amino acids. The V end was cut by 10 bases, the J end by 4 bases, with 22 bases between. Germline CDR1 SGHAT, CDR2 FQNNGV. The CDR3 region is CATSVSRGSSTEAFF. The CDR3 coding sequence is TGTGCCACGAGCGTCTCGAGGGGGAGTAGCACTGAAGCTTTCTTT.

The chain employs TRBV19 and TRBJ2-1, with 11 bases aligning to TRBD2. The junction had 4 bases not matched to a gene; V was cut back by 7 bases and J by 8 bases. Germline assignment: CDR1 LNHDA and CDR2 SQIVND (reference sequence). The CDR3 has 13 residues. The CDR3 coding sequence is TGTGCCAGTACCCCGGGACTAGCGGATGAGCAGTTCTTC. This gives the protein CASTPGLADEQFF.

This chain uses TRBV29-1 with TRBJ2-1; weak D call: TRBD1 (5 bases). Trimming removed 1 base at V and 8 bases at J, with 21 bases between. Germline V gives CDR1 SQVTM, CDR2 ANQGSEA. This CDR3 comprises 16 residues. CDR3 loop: CSVEGTSEFLSDEQFF. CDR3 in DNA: TGCAGCGTTGAAGGGACAAGTGAGTTCCTTTCGGATGAGCAGTTCTTC.

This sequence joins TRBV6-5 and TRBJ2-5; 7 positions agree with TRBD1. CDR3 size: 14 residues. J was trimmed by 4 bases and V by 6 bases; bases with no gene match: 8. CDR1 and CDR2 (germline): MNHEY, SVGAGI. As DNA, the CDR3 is TGTGCCAGCAGATTTGTAGGGGGCGGAGAGACCCAGTACTTC. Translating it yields CASRFVGGGETQYF.

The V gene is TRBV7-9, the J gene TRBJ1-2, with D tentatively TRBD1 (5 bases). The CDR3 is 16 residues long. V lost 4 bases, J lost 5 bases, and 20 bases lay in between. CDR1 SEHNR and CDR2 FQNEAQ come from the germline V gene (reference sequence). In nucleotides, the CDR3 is TGTGCCAGCAGCTCTATATACCCGGGGGTCCCGTATGGCTACACCTTC. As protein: CASSSIYPGVPYGYTF.

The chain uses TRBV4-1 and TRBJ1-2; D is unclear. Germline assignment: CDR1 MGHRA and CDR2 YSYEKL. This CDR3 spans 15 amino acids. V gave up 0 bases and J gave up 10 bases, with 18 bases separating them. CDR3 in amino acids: CASSQDAASPHHYTF. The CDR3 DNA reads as TGCGCCAGCAGCCAAGATGCGGCTTCACCGCACCACTACACCTTC.

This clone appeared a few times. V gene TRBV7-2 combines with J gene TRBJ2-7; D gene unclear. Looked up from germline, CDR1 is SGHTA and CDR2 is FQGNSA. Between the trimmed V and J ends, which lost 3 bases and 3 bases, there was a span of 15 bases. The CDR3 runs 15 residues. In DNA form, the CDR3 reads TGTGCCAGCAGCTTGCAGTTGGGCAGGAACTACGAGCAGTACTTC. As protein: CASSLQLGRNYEQYF. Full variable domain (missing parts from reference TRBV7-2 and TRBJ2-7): GAGVSQSPSNKVTEKGKDVELRCDPISGHTALYWYRQSLGQGLEFLIYFQGNSAPDKSGLPSDRFSAERTGGSVSTLTIQRTQQEDSAVYLCASSLQLGRNYEQYFGPGTRLTVT.